The rows below give T cell receptor beta chains drawn from one sample of a study of T-cell reconstitution after alpha-beta-depleted transplantation in children. One entry per CDR3 protein, called by TCRdb with MiXCR from the PCR reads. Of around 410,000 distinct CDR3 sequences listed, approximately 11% are singletons. The starting material was PBMCs from the stem cell graft donor, obtained from the stem cell graft. The receptors come from a human donor who donated a stem cell graft to a child with acute myeloid leukemia. Both conserved end residues are part of each CDR3. A D gene is named only where the DNA matches it firmly. Clone size is not always given. Where it is, it says once, few, many or a class for expanded clones.

size	J	D	V	DNA	CDR3
many	TRBJ1-2	TRBD1	TRBV5-4	TGTGCCAGCAGCTTTGGCGACAGGGAAGGTGGCTACACCTTC	CASSFGDREGGYTF
.	TRBJ2-1	.	TRBV5-1	TGCGCCAGCAGCTTGATAGCGAGGAATGAGCAGTTCTTC	CASSLIARNEQFF
many	TRBJ2-1	TRBD2	TRBV29-1	TGCAGCGTTCTAAGCGGGAGAGGACACAATGAGCAGTTCTTC	CSVLSGRGHNEQFF
many	TRBJ2-3	.	TRBV15	TGTGCCACCAGCCTCCCGTCCTCGTTCACAGATACGCAGTATTTT	CATSLPSSFTDTQYF
few	TRBJ2-1	TRBD1	TRBV28	TGTGCCACCAGATCATCCGGGACAGGGTACAATGAGCAGTTCTTC	CATRSSGTGYNEQFF
many	TRBJ1-2	.	TRBV5-1	TGCGCCAGCAGCTTGGTGGATCTGACCTATGGCTACACCTTC	CASSLVDLTYGYTF
.	TRBJ2-5	.	TRBV9	TGTGCCAGCAGCGCTACAGGGTGGGAGACCCAGTACTTC	CASSATGWETQYF
few	TRBJ2-7	.	TRBV9	TGTGCCAGCATCCCGGCTCGGGAGCAGTACTTC	CASIPAREQYF
.	TRBJ2-7	.	TRBV5-1	TGCGCCAGCAGCTTGGTGGCCGCACCCTACGAGCAGTACTTC	CASSLVAAPYEQYF
.	TRBJ1-5	.	TRBV5-5	TGTGCCAGCAGCTCATCAGGGCATAGCAATCAGCCCCAGCATTTT	CASSSSGHSNQPQHF
few	TRBJ1-5	TRBD1	TRBV12-3/TRBV12-4	TGTGCCAGCAGTTCTACAGGGGGGGATCAGCCCCAGCATTTT	CASSSTGGDQPQHF
few	TRBJ1-5	.	TRBV20-1	TGCAGTGCAACCAGGGGTAATAATCAGCCCCAGCATTTT	CSATRGNNQPQHF
many	TRBJ2-2	.	TRBV29-1	TGCAGCGCCGCGAGATCGGGGGCGACCGGGGAGCTGTTTTTT	CSAARSGATGELFF
.	TRBJ2-7	.	TRBV20-1	TGCAGTGCTAGTCTCCAGGACCCCTACGAGCAGTACTTC	CSASLQDPYEQYF
.	TRBJ1-4	.	TRBV18	TGTGCCAGCTCACCAGGGGACGAAGAAAAACTGTTTTTT	CASSPGDEEKLFF
few	TRBJ1-4	.	TRBV5-1	TGCGCCAGCAGCTCAACGGGACATGAAGACGAAAAACTGTTTTTT	CASSSTGHEDEKLFF
few	TRBJ2-7	.	TRBV6-5	TGTGCCAGCAGTTACTTCATCCGGGACCCATCCTACGAGCAGTACTTC	CASSYFIRDPSYEQYF
many	TRBJ2-7	.	TRBV5-1	TGCGCCAGCAGCTCCCGGGACGGGTACGAGCAGTACTTC	CASSSRDGYEQYF
many	TRBJ1-2	.	TRBV5-6	TGTGCCAGCACTCCTGGACGGGACTATGGCTACACCTTC	CASTPGRDYGYTF
.	TRBJ2-1	.	TRBV7-2	TGTGCCAGCAGATCAGGCGGGAATATCTACAATGAGCAGTTCTTC	CASRSGGNIYNEQFF
many	TRBJ2-2	.	TRBV12-3/TRBV12-4	TGTGCCAGCAGTACTACTATGACCGGGGAGCTGTTTTTT	CASSTTMTGELFF
.	TRBJ1-6	.	TRBV6-5	TGTGCCAGCAGTTACAAGGACCCGGGCGCTTCACCCCTCCACTTT	CASSYKDPGASPLHF
few	TRBJ2-1	.	TRBV20-1	TGCAGTGCTAGCTGGCGGCCGGATGAGCAGTTCTTC	CSASWRPDEQFF
.	TRBJ2-7	.	TRBV20-1	TGCAGTGCCCAGGGGGGCGATCCTCTTGAGCAGTACTTC	CSAQGGDPLEQYF
few	TRBJ1-1	.	TRBV30	TGTGCCTGGAGCGTCTTTACCGGGACACCGAACACTGAAGCTTTCTTT	CAWSVFTGTPNTEAFF
.	TRBJ1-2	TRBD1	TRBV6-1	TGTGCCAGCAGTGAAGGGTCGAACAGGGGAAATGGCTACACCTTC	CASSEGSNRGNGYTF
few	TRBJ2-3	TRBD1	TRBV20-1	TGCAGTGCTACCGACAGGGACCACACAGATACGCAGTATTTT	CSATDRDHTDTQYF
.	TRBJ2-1	TRBD2	TRBV7-3	TGTGCCAGCAGCCCGGACCCCGGGACTAGCGGATACAATGAGCAGTTCTTC	CASSPDPGTSGYNEQFF
.	TRBJ2-7	TRBD1	TRBV7-2	TGTGCCAGCAGCTTGGTATGGCAGGGGGCCTACGAGCAGTACTTC	CASSLVWQGAYEQYF
many	TRBJ2-1	TRBD2	TRBV13	TGTGCCAGCAGCTTACTAGCGGGTGAGCAGTTCTTC	CASSLLAGEQFF
few	TRBJ2-5	TRBD1	TRBV6-1	TGTGCCAGCAGCACATCACCAGGGGGCCTTGAGACCCAGTACTTC	CASSTSPGGLETQYF
few	TRBJ2-2	.	TRBV27	TGTGCCAGCAGTCTCCTTTCTAGCTCCACCGGGGAGCTGTTTTTT	CASSLLSSSTGELFF
few	TRBJ2-3	.	TRBV5-1	TGCGCCAGCAAAGACTATCCCGATACGCAGTATTTT	CASKDYPDTQYF
.	TRBJ1-1	.	TRBV29-1	TGCAGCGTTGAAGAGGCGACAGTCCTCACTGAAGCTTTCTTT	CSVEEATVLTEAFF
many	TRBJ2-4	TRBD1	TRBV4-1	TGCGCCAGCAGCCAAGACCGGCAGGGGGCCCAAAACATTCAGTACTTC	CASSQDRQGAQNIQYF
few	TRBJ2-1	TRBD2	TRBV7-6	TGTGCCAGCAGCTCTCTAGCGGGAGACACCTACAATGAGCAGTTCTTC	CASSSLAGDTYNEQFF
.	TRBJ1-1	.	TRBV20-1	TGCAGTGCTAGGGCCGAGGACAGAATGAACACTGACGCTTTCTTT	CSARAEDRMNTDAFF
.	TRBJ2-5	.	TRBV6-5	TGTGCCAGCAGTTATGTGGGTCTTCAAGAGACCCAGTACTTC	CASSYVGLQETQYF
.	TRBJ2-3	.	TRBV7-3	TGTGCCAGCAGCTTTCCAGGTAGCGGAAGCACAGATACGCAGTATTTT	CASSFPGSGSTDTQYF
.	TRBJ2-5	.	TRBV20-1	TGCAGTGCTAGAAGTCAGGGGAGGCGAGAGACCCAGTACTTC	CSARSQGRRETQYF
few	TRBJ2-2	.	TRBV5-1	TGCGCCAGCAGCCCGCAGACAGGTGGGGTCACCGGGGAGCTGTTTTTT	CASSPQTGGVTGELFF
.	TRBJ2-1	TRBD2	TRBV2	TGTGCCAGCCAGAAGCGGGACCGATACAATGAGCAGTTCTTC	CASQKRDRYNEQFF
.	TRBJ2-3	TRBD2	TRBV14	TGTGCCAGCAGCCCAGCGGGGGGGCCACATACGCAGTATTTT	CASSPAGGPHTQYF
few	TRBJ2-1	TRBD2	TRBV5-1	TGCGCCAGCAGCCGGACGACTAGCGGGGGCATCGAGGCGGGTGAGCAGTTCTTC	CASSRTTSGGIEAGEQFF
.	TRBJ1-2	TRBD1	TRBV4-1	TGCGCCAGCAGCCAAGAAGGGACAGGGGTGTATGGCTACACCTTC	CASSQEGTGVYGYTF
.	TRBJ2-1	TRBD2	TRBV5-1	TGCGCCAGCAGCTGGGGACTAGCGGGAGGACTGTCCTACAATGAGCAGTTCTTC	CASSWGLAGGLSYNEQFF
few	TRBJ2-1	.	TRBV15	TGTGCCACCAGCACTTTGGGGGCAGGGAAAAACAATGAGCAGTTCTTC	CATSTLGAGKNNEQFF
many	TRBJ2-5	.	TRBV10-3	TGTGCCATCAGCCCCTACCTCGCGGGGGCGACCCAGTACTTC	CAISPYLAGATQYF
.	TRBJ1-2	.	TRBV9	TGTGCCAGCAGCGACCCACTTAGATCGGGCAGGAAGTATGGCTACACCTTC	CASSDPLRSGRKYGYTF
few	TRBJ2-4	TRBD1	TRBV5-1	TGCGCCAGCAGCTGGGACAGTCCCTCCAAAAACATTCAGTACTTC	CASSWDSPSKNIQYF
many	TRBJ2-3	TRBD2	TRBV7-8	TGTGCCAGCAGCTTTCGAGCGGGGATGGGGACAGATACGCAGTATTTT	CASSFRAGMGTDTQYF
.	TRBJ2-1	TRBD1	TRBV3-1	TGTGCCATCAGCCAGCTTAACCGGGACAGGGGGCTAAATGAGCAGTTCTTC	CAISQLNRDRGLNEQFF
.	TRBJ2-1	.	TRBV12-3/TRBV12-4	TGTGCCAGCAGTTTTCGGCTTTTGGGGAATGAGCAGTTCTTC	CASSFRLLGNEQFF